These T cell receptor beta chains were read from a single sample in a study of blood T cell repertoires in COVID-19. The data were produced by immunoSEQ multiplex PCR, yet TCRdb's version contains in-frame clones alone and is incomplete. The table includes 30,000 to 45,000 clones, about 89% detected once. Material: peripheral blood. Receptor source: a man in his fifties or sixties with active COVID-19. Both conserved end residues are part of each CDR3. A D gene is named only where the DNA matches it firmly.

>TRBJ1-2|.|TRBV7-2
CASTPDKSNYGYTF
TGTGCCAGCACCCCAGACAAGTCTAACTATGGCTACACCTTC
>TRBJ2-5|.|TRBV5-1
CASSLGASQETQYF
TGCGCCAGCAGCTTGGGGGCATCTCAAGAGACCCAGTACTTC
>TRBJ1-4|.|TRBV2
CASSAEGQLGEKLFF
TGTGCCAGCAGTGCTGAAGGACAGTTGGGTGAAAAACTGTTTTTT
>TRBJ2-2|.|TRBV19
CASSPDWRELFF
TGTGCCAGTAGTCCCGACTGGCGGGAGCTGTTTTTT
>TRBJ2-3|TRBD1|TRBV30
CAWSGTESWRDTQYF
TGTGCCTGGTCAGGGACAGAGAGTTGGCGAGATACGCAGTATTTT
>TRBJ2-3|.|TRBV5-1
CASSLVQNTDTQYF
TGCGCCAGCAGCTTAGTGCAGAACACAGATACGCAGTATTTT
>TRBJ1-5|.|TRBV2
CASSEGRIYSNQPQHF
TGTGCCAGCAGTGAGGGGAGGATTTATAGCAATCAGCCCCAGCATTTT
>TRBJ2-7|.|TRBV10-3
CAISDTSYEQYF
TGTGCCATCAGTGACACATCCTACGAGCAGTACTTC
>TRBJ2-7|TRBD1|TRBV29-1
CSVGFGTGDDEQYF
TGCAGCGTTGGATTTGGGACAGGGGATGACGAGCAGTACTTC
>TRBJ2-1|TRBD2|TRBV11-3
CASSTGGESYNEQFF
TGTGCCAGCAGCACGGGGGGGGAGTCCTACAATGAGCAGTTCTTC
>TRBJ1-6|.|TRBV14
CASKGGGRGSPLHF
TGTGCCAGCAAAGGGGGAGGGCGGGGATCACCCCTCCACTTT
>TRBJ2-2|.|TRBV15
CATSRDSFTGELFF
TGTGCCACCAGCAGAGATTCATTTACCGGGGAGCTGTTTTTT
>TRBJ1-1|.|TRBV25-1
CDPLRGGENTEAFF
TGTGACCCGCTCCGGGGAGGAGAAAACACTGAAGCTTTCTTT
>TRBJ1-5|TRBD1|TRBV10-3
CAISMGTGAQPQHF
TGTGCCATCAGCATGGGGACAGGGGCCCAGCCCCAGCATTTT
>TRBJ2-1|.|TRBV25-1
CASSEPRGGAYNEQFF
TGTGCCAGCAGTGAACCTCGAGGGGGTGCCTACAATGAGCAGTTCTTC
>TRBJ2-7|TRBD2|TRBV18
CASSLQRDSTYEQYF
TGTGCCAGCTCACTGCAGCGGGATTCCACCTACGAGCAGTACTTC
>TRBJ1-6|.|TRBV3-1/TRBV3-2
CASSRSRGNNSPLHF
TGTGCCAGCAGCCGGTCCCGGGGAAATAATTCACCCCTCCACTTT
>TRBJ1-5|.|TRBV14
CASSQDNSGGEAQPQHF
TGTGCCAGCAGCCAAGATAACTCGGGGGGCGAGGCTCAGCCCCAGCATTTT